These 20 T cell receptor beta chains were all obtained from the same sample, sequenced in a study of blood T cell repertoires in COVID-19. The table came from immunoSEQ multiplex PCR; TCRdb's copy has only in-frame clones and leaves some out. The sample yields under 300,000 clones, roughly 90% seen once. Specimen: peripheral blood. The receptor source for this set is a woman between 40 and 50 years old who had recovered from COVID-19.

This chain joins TRBV19 and TRBJ2-1; TRBD2 aligns across 11 bases. Germline loops: CDR1 LNHDA, CDR2 SQIVND (reference sequence). The CDR3 is 16 amino acids. J lost 6 bases, V lost 6 bases, and 10 bases had no gene match. The CDR3 region is CASSAKPGLAANEQFF. In DNA, the CDR3 is TGTGCCAGTAGCGCGAAACCGGGACTAGCGGCCAATGAGCAGTTCTTC.

The CDR3 protein is CASSQDPWASGGNTDTQYF. The DNA of the CDR3 is TGTGCCAGCAGCCAAGATCCCTGGGCTAGCGGGGGGAACACAGATACGCAGTATTTT. This chain connects TRBV4-2 to TRBJ2-3, with 11 bases aligning to TRBD2. CDR3 size: 19 residues. From germline, CDR1 is LGHNA and CDR2 YNFKEQ. V lost 0 bases and J lost 2; bases outside the gene matches: 10.

The chain links TRBV5-5 to TRBJ1-5; D uncertain. This CDR3 is 14 amino acids long. Per germline, CDR1 SGHKS and CDR2 YYEKEE (reference sequence). Trimming pared 4 bases from V and 4 bases from J, leaving 12 bases between. The CDR3 reads CASSRDFGNQPQHF. The CDR3 DNA follows: TGTGCCAGCAGCCGAGACTTTGGAAATCAGCCCCAGCATTTT.

J is TRBJ1-2 and V is TRBV24-1; D ambiguous. CDR1 and CDR2 from the germline V gene are KGHDR and SFDVKD. CDR3 length: 13 residues. Trimming pared 0 bases from V and 8 bases from J, leaving 9 bases between. This CDR3 reads CATSDLTNRGYTF. CDR3 nucleotides: TGTGCCACCAGTGATTTGACCAACCGGGGCTACACCTTC.

The chain uses TRBV5-5 and TRBJ1-2, with 12 bases that match TRBD1. With 4 bases clipped from V and 4 bases from J, the junction kept 14 bases outside the gene matches. Germline CDR1 reads SGHKS; CDR2 reads YYEKEE (reference sequence). CDR3 length equals 18 residues. The DNA for the CDR3 is TGTGCCAGCAGCAAAGCCGGGACAGGGGGCCCTTTTTCCTATGGCTACACCTTC. It yields the protein CASSKAGTGGPFSYGYTF.

This chain links TRBV7-2 with TRBJ1-6, with D unresolved. The CDR3 has 15 amino acids. Looked up from germline, CDR1 is SGHTA and CDR2 is FQGNSA. V lost 1 base and J 9 bases, leaving 13 bases between the germline ends. CDR3 DNA: TGTGCCAGCAGCTTAGACAGATCGTCGGCTTCACCCCTCCACTTT. Amino acids: CASSLDRSSASPLHF.

This rearrangement joins TRBV10-3 to TRBJ2-1; TRBD2 matches at 10 bases. The germline V gene encodes CDR1 ENHRY and CDR2 SYGVKD. V was clipped by 6 bases and J by 6 bases; unmatched bases: 11. The CDR3 covers 16 residues. CDR3 bases: TGTGCCATCAGCTCCGCGCTAGCGGGAGCCGGCAATGAGCAGTTCTTC. This codes for CAISSALAGAGNEQFF.

In this sample, this clone turned up once. The chain's CDR3 is CASSGENSPLHF. The CDR3 coding sequence is TGTGCCAGTAGTGGGGAGAATTCACCCCTCCACTTT. The gene calls are TRBV19 and TRBJ1-6; no clear D gene. V was trimmed by 5 bases and J by 7 bases, leaving 6 bases between them. The CDR3 runs to 12 residues. Germline CDR1 reads LNHDA; CDR2 reads SQIVND (reference sequence).

The chain is built from TRBV7-3 and TRBJ2-5, with 8 bases aligning to TRBD2. Per germline, CDR1 SGHTA and CDR2 FQGTGA. The junction had 10 bases not matched to a gene; V was cut back by 5 bases and J by 5 bases. CDR3 length: 15 residues. CDR3 DNA: TGTGCCAGCAGCCCGGGGGGGTCGGGAACGGAGACCCAGTACTTC. Translating it yields CASSPGGSGTETQYF.

The chain couples TRBV7-9 to TRBJ2-3; maybe TRBD2 (6 bases). V was shortened by 6 bases and J by 0 bases, with 13 bases between the two germline ends. The CDR3 contains 15 residues. CDR1 is SEHNR and CDR2 is FQNEAQ in the germline V gene (reference sequence). The CDR3 bases are TGTGCCAGCAGGAGGAGGGGTTTTAGCACAGATACGCAGTATTTT. This gives the protein CASRRRGFSTDTQYF.

The table lists this clone with a count of one. The chain uses TRBV5-5 and TRBJ2-7; D gene unclear. V was clipped by 2 bases and J by 0 bases, with 6 bases between them. Germline CDR1 and CDR2: SGHKS and YYEKEE (reference sequence). This CDR3 comprises 13 residues. CDR3 DNA: TGTGCCAGCAGCTTAGCAGGCTCCTACGAGCAGTACTTC. This codes for CASSLAGSYEQYF.

The table lists this clone with a count of one. Here the CDR3 DNA reads TGTGCCAGCAGTTACCGCGACAGGGTATTCACTGAAGCTTTCTTT. Translation gives CASSYRDRVFTEAFF. This chain links TRBV6-5 with TRBJ1-1; 7 nucleotides line up with TRBD1. V dropped 2 bases and J dropped 4; count of bases not matched to a gene: 7. CDR3 length: 15 amino acids. Germline CDR1 reads MNHEY; CDR2 reads SVGAGI.

This clone was seen a single time. The chain employs TRBV7-3 and TRBJ2-2; D might be TRBD1 (7 bases). V lost 3 bases and J 4 bases, leaving 12 bases between the germline ends. Per germline, CDR1 SGHTA and CDR2 FQGTGA. The CDR3 has 15 amino acids. Here the CDR3 DNA reads TGTGCCAGCAGCTTCAGGGGGGCTGGCACCGGGGAGCTGTTTTTT. Its protein is CASSFRGAGTGELFF. Variable domain in full (rest from reference TRBV7-3 and TRBJ2-2): GAGVSQTPSNKVTEKGKYVELRCDPISGHTALYWYRQSLGQGPEFLIYFQGTGAADDSGLPNDRFFAVRPEGSVSTLKIQRTERGDSAVYLCASSFRGAGTGELFFGEGSRLTVL.

In nucleotides, the CDR3 is TGTGCCACCAGCCAACAGGGACAGGAGTCCTACGAGCAGTACTTC. It is translated as CATSQQGQESYEQYF. The chain combines TRBV15 with TRBJ2-7; 8 bases fit TRBD1. The CDR3 is 15 amino acids. With V trimmed by 5 bases and J by 1 base, 7 bases remained unmatched. The germline gives CDR1 LNHNV, CDR2 YYDKDF (reference sequence).

The rearrangement links TRBV4-2 to TRBJ1-1, with TRBD1 matching over 12 bases. CDR1 is LGHNA, CDR2 YNFKEQ, per germline. The V segment lost 4 bases and the J segment 1 base; nucleotides outside the gene matches: 7. CDR3 length: 17 residues. The DNA of the CDR3 is TGTGCCAGCAGCCCTTACCCGGGACAGGGGGCGAACACTGAAGCTTTCTTT. Protein product: CASSPYPGQGANTEAFF.

This rearrangement joins TRBV18 to TRBJ1-1; TRBD1 aligns across 11 bases. The V segment lost 2 bases and the J segment 10 bases; nucleotides outside the gene matches: 18. Germline loops: CDR1 KGHSH, CDR2 LQKENI. The CDR3 runs 18 residues. CDR3 in amino acids: CASSPTRDSGTGGIGAFF. The CDR3 nucleotides read TGTGCCAGCTCACCAACGCGGGATTCCGGGACAGGGGGAATTGGAGCTTTCTTT. The full variable domain, completed using reference TRBV18 and TRBJ1-1, is NAGVMQNPRHLVRRRGQEARLRCSPMKGHSHVYWYRQLPEEGLKFMVYLQKENIIDESGMPKERFSAEFPKEGPSILRIQQVVRGDSAAYFCASSPTRDSGTGGIGAFFGQGTRLTVV.

Regarding this clone: Other nucleotide sequences from this sample produce the same CDR3. The rearrangement uses TRBV5-1 and TRBJ1-2; D ambiguous. The CDR3 runs 13 residues. Trimming cost V 2 bases and J 1 base, with 6 bases left between them. Germline lookup yields CDR1 SGHRS and CDR2 YFSETQ. The CDR3 nucleotides read TGCGCCAGCAGCTTAGAGGGTAACTATGGCTACACCTTC. This encodes CASSLEGNYGYTF.

This clone was observed once. The chain employs TRBV21-1 and TRBJ2-7; the D call of TRBD2 is as the table states it, not checked on the DNA. TRBV21-1 is labeled a pseudogene. The length of the CDR3 is 9 residues. The CDR3 region has the DNA TGTGCCAGCTCCGGGGAGCAGTACTTC. Its translation: CASSGEQYF.

The V call is TRBV3-1 (or the pseudogene TRBV3-2), the J call TRBJ2-1, with TRBD2 matching over 9 bases. The CDR3 loop spans 14 amino acids. CDR1 and CDR2 from the germline V gene are LGHDT and YNNKEL (reference sequence). The J segment lost 7 bases and the V segment lost 3 bases, leaving 4 bases of the junction unmatched. In DNA, the CDR3 is TGTGCCAGCAGCCAGCGGGGGGGTGGTAATGAGCAGTTCTTC. Amino acids: CASSQRGGGNEQFF.

This chain's CDR3 is CASSSVGYEQYF. For the CDR3, the DNA is TGTGCCAGCTCTAGCGTGGGCTACGAGCAGTACTTC. V and J are TRBV2 and TRBJ2-7, with D possibly TRBD2 on 6 matching bases. The V end was cut by 8 bases, the J end by 3 bases, with 11 bases between. The germline CDR1 and CDR2 sequences are SNHLY and FYNNEI. The CDR3 sequence is 12 residues long.